Included here is one TCR beta chain sequence, with context. Its matching antigen is unknown. The CDR3 runs 14 residues. The V end lost 1 base, the J end lost 6 bases, and 13 bases lay between the germline ends. Germline V lookup: CDR1 MDHEN, CDR2 SYDVKM. The data were taken from a study of cytomegalovirus exposure and HLA in healthy donors. Study-wide points: Per a prior analysis, the majority of TCR beta V segments were productive roughly 87% or roughly 30% of the time. There was a cluster of highly shared sequence variants that was likely a sequencing artifact.

The study ran its PCR with 60 Vbeta and 13 Jbeta primers. Profiling relied on immunoSEQ multiplex PCR, and the TCRdb table lists in-frame clones only, not all of them. The table has around 93,000 clones, about four fifths seen once. What was sequenced was PBMCs. The chain employs TRBV28 and TRBJ2-7; D is perhaps TRBD2 (6 bases). This TCR derives from a man aged 45 to 65 in good health and CMV-seronegative. The CDR3 loop reads CASSLFGREIEQYF. The CDR3 DNA sequence: TGTGCCAGCAGTTTATTCGGGCGGGAAATCGAGCAGTACTTC.